A single sample gave rise to the 5 T cell receptor beta chains below, sequenced in a study of blood T cell repertoires in COVID-19. This table comes from immunoSEQ multiplex PCR, and its TCRdb copy is limited to in-frame clones, with some not included. The data hold around 400,000 clones, with roughly 90% observed a single time. Sequencing was done on a sample of peripheral blood. All receptors come from a middle-aged man with acute or convalescent COVID-19.

The chain links TRBV13 to TRBJ2-7, with a tentative D call TRBD1 (5 bases). Germline values: CDR1 PRHDT, CDR2 FYEKMQ (reference sequence). Trimming took off 0 bases at V and 3 bases at J, with 9 bases between the two ends. This CDR3 has 14 residues. Written as DNA, the CDR3 is TGTGCCAGCAGCTTAGGGGTCAGGGTCTACGAGCAGTACTTC. Protein: CASSLGVRVYEQYF.

The V call is TRBV9, the J call TRBJ2-2; 8 nucleotides match TRBD1. Germline assignment: CDR1 SGDLS and CDR2 YYNGEE. J gave up 9 bases and V 4 bases, and 8 bases lay outside the gene matches. CDR3 size: 14 residues. The DNA of the CDR3 is TGTGCCAGCAGCCCCACAGGGGGGCCGTGGGAGCTGTTTTTT. The encoded protein is CASSPTGGPWELFF.

The rearrangement uses TRBV3-1 (or the pseudogene TRBV3-2) and TRBJ2-2, with 7 bases lining up with TRBD2. The CDR3 is 17 amino acids. The V segment lost 0 bases and the J segment 1 base; nucleotides outside the gene matches: 5. CDR1 LGHDT and CDR2 YNNKEL come from the germline V gene (reference sequence). The CDR3 spells CASSQDGLAENTGELFF. DNA of the CDR3: TGTGCCAGCAGCCAAGATGGCCTAGCGGAGAACACCGGGGAGCTGTTTTTT.

The rearrangement links TRBV9 to TRBJ2-7, with D perhaps matching TRBD1 (5 bases). This CDR3 is built from 14 residues. The V end lost 4 bases, the J end lost 4 bases, and 15 bases lay between the germline ends. Germline CDR1 SGDLS, CDR2 YYNGEE. CDR3 coding DNA: TGTGCCAGCAGCTATGACAGTGTCGGGTACGAGCAGTACTTC. Protein: CASSYDSVGYEQYF.

The sample holds a few counts of this clone. The chain uses TRBV7-2 and TRBJ2-1, with D perhaps matching TRBD2 (7 bases). Germline V gives CDR1 SGHTA, CDR2 FQGNSA. V was cut by 0 bases and J by 3 bases, with 15 bases left in between. The CDR3 has 17 amino acids. The CDR3 sequence: CASSLATGGGDYNEQFF. DNA for the CDR3: TGTGCCAGCAGCTTAGCGACGGGCGGGGGCGACTACAATGAGCAGTTCTTC.